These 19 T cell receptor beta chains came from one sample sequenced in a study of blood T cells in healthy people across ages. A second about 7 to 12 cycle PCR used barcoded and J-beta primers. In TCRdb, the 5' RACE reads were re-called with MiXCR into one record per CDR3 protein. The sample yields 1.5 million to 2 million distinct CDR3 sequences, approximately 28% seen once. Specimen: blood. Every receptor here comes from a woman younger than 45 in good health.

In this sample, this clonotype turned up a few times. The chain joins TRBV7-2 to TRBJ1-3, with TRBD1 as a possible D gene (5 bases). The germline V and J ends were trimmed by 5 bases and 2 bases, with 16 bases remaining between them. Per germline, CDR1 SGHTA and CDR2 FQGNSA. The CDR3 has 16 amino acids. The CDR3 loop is CASSPLGASAGNTIYF. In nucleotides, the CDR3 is TGTGCCAGCAGCCCTTTAGGGGCTAGCGCTGGAAACACCATATATTTT.

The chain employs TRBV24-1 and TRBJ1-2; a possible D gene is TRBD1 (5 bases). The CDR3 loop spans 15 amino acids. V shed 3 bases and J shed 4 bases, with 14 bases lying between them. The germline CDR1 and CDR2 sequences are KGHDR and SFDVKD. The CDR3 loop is CATSDGPPGGYGYTF. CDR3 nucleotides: TGTGCCACCAGTGATGGACCACCCGGGGGCTATGGCTACACCTTC.

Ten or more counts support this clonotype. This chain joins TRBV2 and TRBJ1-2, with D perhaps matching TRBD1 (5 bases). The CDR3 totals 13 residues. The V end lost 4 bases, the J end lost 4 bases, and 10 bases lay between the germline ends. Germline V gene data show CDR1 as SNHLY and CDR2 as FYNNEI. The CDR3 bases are TGTGCCAGCAGTGGGACATTCAGCTATGGCTACACCTTC. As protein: CASSGTFSYGYTF.

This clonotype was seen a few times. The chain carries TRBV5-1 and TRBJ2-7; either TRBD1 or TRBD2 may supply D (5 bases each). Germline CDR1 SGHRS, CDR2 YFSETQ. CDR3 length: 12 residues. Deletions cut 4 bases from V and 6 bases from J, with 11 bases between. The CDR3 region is CASSPEGFEQYF. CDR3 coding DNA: TGCGCCAGCAGCCCAGAGGGGTTCGAGCAGTACTTC.

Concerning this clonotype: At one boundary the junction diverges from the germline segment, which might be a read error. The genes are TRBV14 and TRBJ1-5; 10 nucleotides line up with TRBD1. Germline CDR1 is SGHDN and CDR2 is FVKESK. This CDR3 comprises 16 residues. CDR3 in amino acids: CASSQARGTGDQPQHF. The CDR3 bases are TGCGCCAGCAGCCAAGCCCGTGGGACAGGGGATCAGCCCCAGCATTTT.

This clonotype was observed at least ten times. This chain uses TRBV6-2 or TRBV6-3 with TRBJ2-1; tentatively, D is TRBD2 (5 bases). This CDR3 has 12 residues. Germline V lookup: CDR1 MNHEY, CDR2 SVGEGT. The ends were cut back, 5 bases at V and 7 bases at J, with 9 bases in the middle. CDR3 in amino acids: CASSASINEQFF. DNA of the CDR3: TGTGCCAGCAGTGCTAGCATAAATGAGCAGTTCTTC.

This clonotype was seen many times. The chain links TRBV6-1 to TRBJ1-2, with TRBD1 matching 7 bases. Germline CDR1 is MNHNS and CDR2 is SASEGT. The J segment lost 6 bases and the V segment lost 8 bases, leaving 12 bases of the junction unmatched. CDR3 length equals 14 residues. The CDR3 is CASGRKQGSDGYTF. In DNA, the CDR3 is TGTGCCAGCGGAAGGAAACAGGGGAGCGATGGCTACACCTTC.

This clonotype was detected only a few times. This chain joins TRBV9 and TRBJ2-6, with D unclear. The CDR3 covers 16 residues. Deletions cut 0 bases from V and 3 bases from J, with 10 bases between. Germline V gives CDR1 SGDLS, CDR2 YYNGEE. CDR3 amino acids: CASSVGAVVGANVLTF. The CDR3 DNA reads TGTGCCAGCAGCGTAGGGGCAGTGGTTGGGGCCAACGTCCTGACTTTC.

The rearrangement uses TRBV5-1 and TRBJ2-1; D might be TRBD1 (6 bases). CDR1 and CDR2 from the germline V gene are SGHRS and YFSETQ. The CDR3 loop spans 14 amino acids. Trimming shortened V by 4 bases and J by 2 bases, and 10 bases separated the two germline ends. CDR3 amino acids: CASSHPGAYNEQFF. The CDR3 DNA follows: TGCGCCAGCAGCCACCCAGGGGCCTACAATGAGCAGTTCTTC.

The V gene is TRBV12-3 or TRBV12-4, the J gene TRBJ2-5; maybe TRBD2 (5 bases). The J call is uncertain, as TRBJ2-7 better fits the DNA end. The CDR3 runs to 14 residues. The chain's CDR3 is CASSPSDKRYEQYF. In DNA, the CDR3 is TGTGCCAGCAGCCCCAGCGACAAGCGGTACGAGCAGTACTTC.

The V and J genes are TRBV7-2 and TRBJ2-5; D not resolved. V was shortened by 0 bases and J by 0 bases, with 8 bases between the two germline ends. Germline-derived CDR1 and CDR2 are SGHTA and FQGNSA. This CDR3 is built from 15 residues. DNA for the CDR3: TGTGCCAGCAGCTTAGCACTACAGTACCAAGAGACCCAGTACTTC. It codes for CASSLALQYQETQYF. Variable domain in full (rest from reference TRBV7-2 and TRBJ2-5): GAGVSQSPSNKVTEKGKDVELRCDPISGHTALYWYRQSLGQGLEFLIYFQGNSAPDKSGLPSDRFSAERTGGSVSTLTIQRTQQEDSAVYLCASSLALQYQETQYFGPGTRLLVL.

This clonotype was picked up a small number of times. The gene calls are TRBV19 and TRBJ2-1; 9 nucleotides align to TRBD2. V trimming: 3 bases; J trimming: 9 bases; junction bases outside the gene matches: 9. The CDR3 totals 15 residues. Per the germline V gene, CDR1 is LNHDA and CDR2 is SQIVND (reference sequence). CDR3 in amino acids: CASSIGLAGWAEQFF. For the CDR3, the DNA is TGTGCCAGTAGTATTGGGCTAGCGGGATGGGCTGAGCAGTTCTTC.

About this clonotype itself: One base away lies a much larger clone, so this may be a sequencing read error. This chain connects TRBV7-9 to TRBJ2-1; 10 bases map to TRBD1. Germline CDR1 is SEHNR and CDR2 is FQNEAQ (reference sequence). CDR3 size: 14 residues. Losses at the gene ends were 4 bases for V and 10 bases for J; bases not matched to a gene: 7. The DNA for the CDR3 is TGTGCCAGCAGCTCGGGACAGGGGATCTACGAGCAGTTCTTC. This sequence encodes CASSSGQGIYEQFF.

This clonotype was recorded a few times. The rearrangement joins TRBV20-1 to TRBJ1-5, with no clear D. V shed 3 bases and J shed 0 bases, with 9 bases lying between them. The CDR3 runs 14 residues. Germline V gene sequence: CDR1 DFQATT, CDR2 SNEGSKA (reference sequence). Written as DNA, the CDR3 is TGCAGTGCTAGTATGGGTTATAGCAATCAGCCCCAGCATTTT. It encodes CSASMGYSNQPQHF.

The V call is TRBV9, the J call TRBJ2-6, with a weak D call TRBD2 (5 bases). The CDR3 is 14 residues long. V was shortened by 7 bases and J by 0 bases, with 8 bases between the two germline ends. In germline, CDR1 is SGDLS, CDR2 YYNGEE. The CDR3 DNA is TGTGCCAGCGACGGGGACTCTGGGGCCAACGTCCTGACTTTC. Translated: CASDGDSGANVLTF. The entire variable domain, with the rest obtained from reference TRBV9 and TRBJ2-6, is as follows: DSGVTQTPKHLITATGQRVTLRCSPRSGDLSVYWYQQSLDQGLQFLIQYYNGEERAKGNILERFSAQQFPDLHSELNLSSLELGDSALYFCASDGDSGANVLTFGAGSRLTVL.

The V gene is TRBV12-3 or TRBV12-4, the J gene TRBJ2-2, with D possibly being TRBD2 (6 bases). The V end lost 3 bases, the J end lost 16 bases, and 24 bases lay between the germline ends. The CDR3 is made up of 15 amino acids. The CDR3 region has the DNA TGTGCCAGCAGTTTTCGGAGAGGGAGACCCGGGGAGGAGTTTTTT. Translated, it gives CASSFRRGRPGEEFF.

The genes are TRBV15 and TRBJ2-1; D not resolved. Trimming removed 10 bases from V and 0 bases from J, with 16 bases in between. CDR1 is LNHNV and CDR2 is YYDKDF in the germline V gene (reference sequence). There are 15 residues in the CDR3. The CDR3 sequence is CANPVYRSSYNEQFF. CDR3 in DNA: TGTGCCAACCCGGTTTATCGGAGCTCCTACAATGAGCAGTTCTTC.

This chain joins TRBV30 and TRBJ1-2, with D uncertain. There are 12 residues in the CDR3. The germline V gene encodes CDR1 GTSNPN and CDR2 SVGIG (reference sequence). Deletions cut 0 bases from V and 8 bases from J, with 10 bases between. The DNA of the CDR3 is TGTGCCTGGAGTGTTGGAGCCGACGGCTACACCTTC. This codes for CAWSVGADGYTF. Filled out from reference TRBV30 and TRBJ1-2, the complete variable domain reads SQTIHQWPATLVQPVGSPLSLECTVEGTSNPNLYWYRQAAGRGLQLLFYSVGIGQISSEVPQNLSASRPQDRQFILSSKKLLLSDSGFYLCAWSVGADGYTFGSGTRLTVV.

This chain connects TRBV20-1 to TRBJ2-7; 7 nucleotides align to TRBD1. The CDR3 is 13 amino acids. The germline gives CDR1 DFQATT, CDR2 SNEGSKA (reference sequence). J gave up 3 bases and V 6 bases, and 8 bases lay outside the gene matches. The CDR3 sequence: CSARRGPIYEQYF. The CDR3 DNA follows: TGCAGTGCCCGAAGGGGGCCTATCTACGAGCAGTACTTC.